This T cell receptor beta chain stems from a study of T cell repertoires in cytomegalovirus infection. Study in general: Indications came from public TCR beta signatures; they pointed to CMV infection and to a matching HLA type.

TCRdb used MiXCR to reprocess the reads, holding one entry per CDR3 protein. This table has about 920,000 distinct CDR3 sequences, around 30% appearing once. Study-level results: It was HLA-C-restricted CMV-specific TCR beta clonotypes that dominated the response ex vivo.

About this clonotype itself: Its antigen is still unknown.

The junction had 16 bases not matched to a gene; V was cut back by 2 bases and J by 2 bases. This CDR3 is built from 20 residues. Germline loops: CDR1 KGHDR, CDR2 SFDVKD. Here the sequenced sample was cultured CD8+ T cells from PBMCs, taken from culture after CMV antigen stimulation. The sequence was collected from a human donor in good health (CMV status not recorded). Some clones in this sample may be carry-over from other donors' samples. V gene TRBV24-1 combines with J gene TRBJ2-1; the match to TRBD1 covers 8 bases. The CDR3 spells CATSDSRGQARVHPYNEQFF. The CDR3 DNA reads as TGTGCCACCAGTGATTCTAGGGGACAGGCGAGGGTCCATCCCTACAATGAGCAGTTCTTC.